One and the same sample provided the 30 T cell receptor beta chains below, sequenced in a study of human T cells and chemical hapten exposure. The time point here: patch test 3, about 24 weeks after DPC sensitization. Treatment indicated: therapeutic diphenylcyclopropenone sensitization with weekly scalp DPC. One entry per CDR3 protein, called by TCRdb with MiXCR from the RACE reads. The sample holds about 170,000 distinct CDR3 sequences; roughly a quarter are singletons and the top ten take about 2.1%. The specimen was whole blood, collected in connection with sensitization to the hapten diphenylcyclopropenone (DPC). The origin of the receptors is a woman aged 18-35 years with alopecia areata. Some clones in this sample may be carry-over from other donors' samples.

This clonotype has a single count. This may be a read error: a much more frequent sequence differs by one nucleotide. This chain uses TRBV12-3 or TRBV12-4 with TRBJ1-2, with unresolved D. Trimming removed 4 bases at V and 6 bases at J, with 21 bases between. The CDR3 is 16 amino acids. The CDR3 sequence: CASSSWTTGVLHGYTF. The CDR3 nucleotides read TGTGCCAGCAGTTCATGGACGACCGGGGTACTCCATGGCTACACCTTC.

This chain connects TRBV5-1 to TRBJ2-7, with 7 bases lining up with TRBD2. The V segment lost 0 bases and the J segment 0 bases; nucleotides outside the gene matches: 3. CDR3 length equals 15 residues. CDR1 SGHRS and CDR2 YFSETQ come from the germline V gene. Here the CDR3 reads CASSLAPGGSYEQYF. CDR3 sequence (DNA): TGCGCCAGCAGCTTGGCACCGGGGGGCTCCTACGAGCAGTACTTC.

This clonotype is a singleton in its sample. J is TRBJ2-1 and V is TRBV5-1, with D unclear. Trimming shortened V by 3 bases and J by 3 bases, and 13 bases separated the two germline ends. CDR1 and CDR2 from the germline V gene are SGHRS and YFSETQ. The CDR3 consists of 15 residues. The CDR3 sequence: CASSSIDLDYNEQFF. The CDR3 DNA reads as TGCGCCAGCAGCTCGATAGACCTGGACTACAATGAGCAGTTCTTC.

The chain carries TRBV7-2 and TRBJ2-7; TRBD2 aligns across 7 bases. This CDR3 has 14 residues. V lost 3 bases, J lost 4 bases, and 6 bases stayed unmatched. Germline loops: CDR1 SGHTA, CDR2 FQGNSA. CDR3 DNA: TGTGCCAGCAGCTTTCGCGGGGGAGGATACGAGCAGTACTTC. Amino acids: CASSFRGGGYEQYF.

Ten or more counts support this clonotype. The rearrangement uses TRBV29-1 and TRBJ2-1; possibly TRBD2 for D (5 bases). V dropped 3 bases and J dropped 7 bases, with 10 bases sitting between them. The CDR3 has 12 residues. Germline lookup yields CDR1 SQVTM and CDR2 ANQGSEA. CDR3 DNA sequence: TGCAGCGTTGACCTCCGGGGTAATGAGCAGTTCTTC. Translating gives CSVDLRGNEQFF.

The chain carries TRBV19 and TRBJ2-7; possible D gene TRBD2, 6 bases. The V end was cut by 5 bases, the J end by 0 bases, with 14 bases between. CDR1 is LNHDA, CDR2 SQIVND, per germline (reference sequence). The CDR3 contains 15 residues. In nucleotides, the CDR3 is TGTGCCAGTAGTCCTCCGGGGGTCACCTCCTACGAGCAGTACTTC. It codes for CASSPPGVTSYEQYF.

The V and J genes are TRBV2 and TRBJ2-7, with 10 bases matching TRBD2. The junction had 7 bases not matched to a gene; V was cut back by 5 bases and J by 0 bases. The length of the CDR3 is 16 residues. Per germline, CDR1 SNHLY and CDR2 FYNNEI. DNA of the CDR3: TGTGCCAGCAGTTTGGGACTAGCGAAGAACTCCTACGAGCAGTACTTC. Protein product: CASSLGLAKNSYEQYF. Full variable domain (outside the CDR3, taken from reference TRBV2 and TRBJ2-7): EPEVTQTPSHQVTQMGQEVILRCVPISNHLYFYWYRQILGQKVEFLVSFYNNEISEKSEIFDDQFSVERPDGSNFTLKIRSTKLEDSAMYFCASSLGLAKNSYEQYFGPGTRLTVT.

The chain has TRBV27 and TRBJ2-3, with 7 bases identical to TRBD1. This CDR3 contains 15 residues. V lost 10 bases to trimming and J lost 2 bases; unmatched junction nucleotides: 12. Germline V gene sequence: CDR1 MNHEY, CDR2 SMNVEV (reference sequence). CDR3 bases: TGTGCCACGGCATACAGGGGAAATCCCACAGATACGCAGTATTTT. This codes for CATAYRGNPTDTQYF.

Notes on this clonotype: This may come from a read error, since a much larger clone is one base off. Without the conserved terminal phenylalanine or tryptophan, this CDR3 likely stems from a read error. The chain recombines TRBV6-2 or TRBV6-3 with TRBJ2-3; 7 nucleotides line up with TRBD2. The CDR3 is made up of 14 amino acids. J was trimmed by 1 base and V by 2 bases; bases with no gene match: 0. Germline V gene lookup returns CDR1 MNHEY and CDR2 SVGEGT. The chain's CDR3 is CASSYRGGTDTQYL. The CDR3, as DNA: TGTGCCAGCAGTTACCGGGGGGGCACAGATACGCAGTATCTT.

This rearrangement joins TRBV18 to TRBJ1-6; D remains unclear. Trimming shortened V by 4 bases and J by 14 bases, and 12 bases separated the two germline ends. Germline CDR1 KGHSH, CDR2 LQKENI. CDR3 size: 12 residues. This CDR3 is CASSRAHEALHF. CDR3 in DNA: TGTGCCAGCTCACGAGCTCATGAGGCCCTCCACTTT.

This clonotype was counted between two and nine times. The V and J genes are TRBV7-9 and TRBJ2-5, with D possibly TRBD2 on 6 matching bases. Trimming stripped 7 bases from V and 3 bases from J, with 9 bases between. This CDR3 spans 12 amino acids. Germline V gives CDR1 SEHNR, CDR2 FQNEAQ (reference sequence). The CDR3 nucleotides are TGTGCCAGCAACTCGGGAGAAGAGACCCAGTACTTC. As protein: CASNSGEETQYF.

This clonotype was counted between two and nine times. The rearrangement joins TRBV29-1 to TRBJ2-2; D perhaps matches TRBD1 (5 bases). V dropped 5 bases and J dropped 1 base, with 8 bases sitting between them. This CDR3 has 13 amino acids. Looked up from germline, CDR1 is SQVTM and CDR2 is ANQGSEA. CDR3 loop: CSVSDRNTGELFF. CDR3 DNA sequence: TGCAGCGTTTCCGACAGGAACACCGGGGAGCTGTTTTTT.

A few counts support this clonotype. The chain carries TRBV29-1 and TRBJ2-7, with TRBD2 matching 7 bases. This CDR3 spans 14 amino acids. CDR1 is SQVTM and CDR2 is ANQGSEA in the germline V gene. Trimming at V came to 3 bases and at J to 4 bases, leaving 9 bases not matched to a gene. CDR3: CSVEASGGDYEQYF. In nucleotides, the CDR3 is TGCAGCGTTGAGGCTAGCGGAGGAGATTACGAGCAGTACTTC.

This clonotype was observed a handful of times. The chain couples TRBV6-5 to TRBJ2-2; 9 nucleotides align to TRBD1. J was trimmed by 5 bases and V by 6 bases; bases with no gene match: 4. In germline, CDR1 is MNHEY, CDR2 SVGAGI. This CDR3 spans 14 amino acids. The CDR3 bases are TGTGCCAGCAGGACAGGGGGTGGGACCGGGGAGCTGTTTTTT. Translated, it gives CASRTGGGTGELFF.

This clonotype was observed at least ten times. The chain has TRBV6-1 and TRBJ2-7, with TRBD2 as a possible D gene (6 bases). This CDR3 has 15 residues. Trimming took 4 bases from V and 1 from J, leaving 14 bases between them. Germline CDR1 is MNHNS and CDR2 is SASEGT. The CDR3 is CASSARDSRSYEQYF. CDR3 coding DNA: TGTGCCAGCAGTGCCCGGGACTCAAGATCCTACGAGCAGTACTTC.

Points on this clonotype: One end of the junction is discordant with germline, which a read error may explain. The chain uses TRBV5-1 and TRBJ1-1; 11 nucleotides line up with TRBD1. CDR1 and CDR2 (germline): SGHRS, YFSETQ. The CDR3 is made up of 17 amino acids. CDR3: CASGFKPRTGGNTEAFF. The CDR3 coding sequence is TGCGCCAGCGGCTTCAAACCGCGGACAGGGGGCAACACTGAAGCTTTCTTT. Variable domain in full (rest from reference TRBV5-1 and TRBJ1-1): KAGVTQTPRYLIKTRGQQVTLSCSPISGHRSVSWYQQTPGQGLQFLFEYFSETQRNKGNFPGRFSGRQFSNSRSEMNVSTLELGDSALYLCASGFKPRTGGNTEAFFGQGTRLTVV.

This clonotype was picked up one time. V gene TRBV6-2 or TRBV6-3 combines with J gene TRBJ1-1; no clear D gene. The CDR3 consists of 11 residues. Deletions cut 6 bases from V and 11 bases from J, with 13 bases between. Germline V gene lookup returns CDR1 MNHEY and CDR2 SVGEGT. The CDR3 sequence: CASRTIASAFF. CDR3 sequence (DNA): TGTGCCAGCAGGACGATTGCATCTGCTTTCTTT.

The CDR3 nucleotides are TGTGCCAGCAGCTCGGGACAGAACTCCTACGAGCAGTACTTC. This translates into CASSSGQNSYEQYF. The chain couples TRBV4-2 to TRBJ2-7; 7 nucleotides align to TRBD1. This CDR3 spans 14 amino acids. After removal of 5 bases from V and 0 bases from J, the junction contained 4 bases not matched to a gene. Germline CDR1 reads LGHNA; CDR2 reads YNFKEQ.

V is TRBV7-8 and J is TRBJ1-6; no reliable D call. The V gene lost 1 base and the J gene lost 8 bases, with 9 bases spanning the gap. CDR1 is SGHVS, CDR2 FQNEAQ, per germline. The CDR3 is made up of 14 amino acids. The CDR3 reads CASSLVMADSPLHF. The CDR3 bases are TGTGCCAGCAGCTTAGTTATGGCCGATTCACCCCTCCACTTT.

This clonotype has only a few counts. The chain employs TRBV2 and TRBJ1-6; D is perhaps TRBD1 (5 bases). The V gene lost 4 bases and the J gene lost 10 bases, with 14 bases spanning the gap. CDR3 length: 14 residues. Looked up from germline, CDR1 is SNHLY and CDR2 is FYNNEI. Here the CDR3 reads CASSVEGVRSPLHF. CDR3 nucleotides: TGTGCCAGCAGTGTAGAAGGGGTGAGGTCACCCCTCCACTTT.

This clonotype was found a few times. This sequence joins TRBV29-1 and TRBJ2-3; 7 bases line up with TRBD1. The CDR3 runs 13 residues. The junction had 3 bases not matched to a gene; V was cut back by 6 bases and J by 0 bases. Germline CDR1 reads SQVTM; CDR2 reads ANQGSEA. The CDR3 DNA follows: TGCAGCGTCGGGACAGCTAGCACAGATACGCAGTATTTT. This encodes CSVGTASTDTQYF.

The chain is built from TRBV12-3 or TRBV12-4 and TRBJ2-1; the D gene is possibly TRBD2 (7 bases). V was trimmed by 2 bases and J by 12 bases, leaving 11 bases between them. The CDR3 is 12 amino acids. CDR3 region: CASSLRGGWQFF. In DNA, the CDR3 is TGTGCCAGCAGTTTAAGGGGGGGTTGGCAGTTCTTC.

The genes are TRBV4-2 and TRBJ1-1; D is unclear. Per germline, CDR1 LGHNA and CDR2 YNFKEQ. This CDR3 is built from 16 residues. Trimming cost V 4 bases and J 5 bases, with 20 bases left between them. The CDR3 loop reads CASSPYHLTVETEAFF. The CDR3 nucleotides read TGTGCCAGCAGCCCCTACCACTTGACGGTGGAAACTGAAGCTTTCTTT.

This chain uses TRBV9 with TRBJ2-3; D unclear. The CDR3 contains 13 residues. CDR1 is SGDLS, CDR2 YYNGEE, per germline. V lost 10 bases and J lost 2, with 14 bases in between. The CDR3 bases are TGTGCCTCGGATTCGGATATCACAGATACGCAGTATTTT. This translates into CASDSDITDTQYF. The whole variable domain, filled in from reference TRBV9 and TRBJ2-3, reads DSGVTQTPKHLITATGQRVTLRCSPRSGDLSVYWYQQSLDQGLQFLIQYYNGEERAKGNILERFSAQQFPDLHSELNLSSLELGDSALYFCASDSDITDTQYFGPGTRLTVL.

J is TRBJ1-1 and V is TRBV14; D unclear. Germline V gene lookup returns CDR1 SGHDN and CDR2 FVKESK. This CDR3 contains 15 residues. V shed 4 bases and J shed 0 bases, with 12 bases lying between them. The CDR3 DNA is TGTGCCAGCAGCCCGGATGGGTGGGTGAACACTGAAGCTTTCTTT. Amino acids: CASSPDGWVNTEAFF. Together with reference TRBV14 and TRBJ1-1, the CDR3 gives the full variable domain: EAGVTQFPSHSVIEKGQTVTLRCDPISGHDNLYWYRRVMGKEIKFLLHFVKESKQDESGMPNNRFLAERTGGTYSTLKVQPAELEDSGVYFCASSPDGWVNTEAFFGQGTRLTVV.

The chain has TRBV7-9 and TRBJ2-1, with TRBD2 matching 8 bases. The CDR3 spans 13 residues. Germline CDR1 and CDR2: SEHNR and FQNEAQ (reference sequence). V lost 5 bases, J lost 9 bases, and 6 bases stayed unmatched. The CDR3 sequence: CASSLTSGLEQFF. The CDR3 nucleotides read TGTGCCAGCAGCCTAACTAGCGGTCTTGAGCAGTTCTTC.

Only a few counts were recorded for this clonotype. The rearrangement uses TRBV7-9 and TRBJ2-1; TRBD2 agrees at 10 bases. Germline CDR1 is SEHNR and CDR2 is FQNEAQ (reference sequence). J lost 6 bases, V lost 10 bases, and 33 bases had no gene match. The CDR3 consists of 22 residues. Here the CDR3 DNA reads TGTGCCATCGCTCACACCGGGGGGCTAGCGGGAGTAGCAGTGGCGCTCCGCAATGAGCAGTTCTTC. As protein: CAIAHTGGLAGVAVALRNEQFF.

This clonotype was observed at least ten times. V usage is TRBV20-1 and J usage is TRBJ2-1, with D possibly TRBD2 on 5 matching bases. The germline CDR1 and CDR2 sequences are DFQATT and SNEGSKA (reference sequence). The V gene lost 3 bases and the J gene lost 3 bases, with 9 bases spanning the gap. The CDR3 sequence is 13 residues long. CDR3 region: CSAREENYNEQFF. CDR3 coding DNA: TGCAGTGCTAGGGAGGAAAACTACAATGAGCAGTTCTTC.

A note on this clonotype: A single base separates this from a much larger clone, so it may be a read error. V is TRBV2 and J is TRBJ1-5; no clear D. The germline CDR1 and CDR2 sequences are SNHLY and FYNNEI. Trimming left V 6 bases short and J 0 bases short, with 6 bases between. The CDR3 is 13 amino acids. CDR3 residues: CASSSYSNQPQHF. The CDR3 coding sequence is TGTGCCAGCAGCTCCTATAGCAATCAGCCCCAGCATTTT.

The table lists this clonotype with a count of one. CDR3 loop: CASSSWPSPLHF. CDR3 nucleotides: TGTGCCAGCAGTTCTTGGCCTTCACCCCTCCACTTT. J is TRBJ1-6 and V is TRBV27, with no clear D. V lost 4 bases and J lost 9, with 7 bases in between. The CDR3 sequence is 12 residues long. Germline lookup yields CDR1 MNHEY and CDR2 SMNVEV (reference sequence).